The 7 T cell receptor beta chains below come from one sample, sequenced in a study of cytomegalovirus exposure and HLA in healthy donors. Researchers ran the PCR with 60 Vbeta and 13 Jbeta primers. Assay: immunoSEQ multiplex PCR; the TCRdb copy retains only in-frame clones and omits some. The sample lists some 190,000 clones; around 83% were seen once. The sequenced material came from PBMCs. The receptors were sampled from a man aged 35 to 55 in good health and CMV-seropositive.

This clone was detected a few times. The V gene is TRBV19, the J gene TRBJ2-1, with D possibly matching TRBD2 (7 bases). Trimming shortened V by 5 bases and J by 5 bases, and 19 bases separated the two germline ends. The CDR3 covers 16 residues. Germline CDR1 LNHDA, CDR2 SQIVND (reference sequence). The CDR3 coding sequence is TGTGCCAGTAGTTCATGGGGGCGGGAGAATGACAATGAGCAGTTCTTC. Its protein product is CASSSWGRENDNEQFF.

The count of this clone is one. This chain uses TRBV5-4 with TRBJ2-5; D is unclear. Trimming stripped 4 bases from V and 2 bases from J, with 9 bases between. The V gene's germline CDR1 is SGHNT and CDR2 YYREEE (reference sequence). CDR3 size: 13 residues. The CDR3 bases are TGTGCCAGCAGCCGCGAAAATCAAGAGACCCAGTACTTC. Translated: CASSRENQETQYF.

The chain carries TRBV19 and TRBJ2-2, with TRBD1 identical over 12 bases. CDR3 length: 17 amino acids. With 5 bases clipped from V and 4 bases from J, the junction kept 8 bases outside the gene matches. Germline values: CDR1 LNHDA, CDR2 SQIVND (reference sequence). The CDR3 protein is CASSLLGTGGFTGELFF. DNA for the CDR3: TGTGCCAGTAGTTTACTCGGGACAGGGGGCTTCACCGGGGAGCTGTTTTTT. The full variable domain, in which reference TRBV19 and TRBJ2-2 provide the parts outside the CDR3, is DGGITQSPKYLFRKEGQNVTLSCEQNLNHDAMYWYRQDPGQGLRLIYYSQIVNDFQKGDIAEGYSVSREKKESFPLTVTSAQKNPTAFYLCASSLLGTGGFTGELFFGEGSRLTVL.

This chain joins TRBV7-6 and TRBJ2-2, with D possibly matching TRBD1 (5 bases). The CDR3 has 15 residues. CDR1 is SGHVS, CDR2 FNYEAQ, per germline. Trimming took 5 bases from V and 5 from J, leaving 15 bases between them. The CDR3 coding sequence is TGTGCCAGCAGCCCAGGGTTGTCAGGGACCGGGGAGCTGTTTTTT. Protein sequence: CASSPGLSGTGELFF.

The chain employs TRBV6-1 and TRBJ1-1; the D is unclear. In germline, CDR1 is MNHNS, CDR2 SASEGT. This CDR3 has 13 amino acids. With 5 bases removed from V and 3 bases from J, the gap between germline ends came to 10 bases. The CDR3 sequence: CASSPQIYTEAFF. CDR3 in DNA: TGTGCCAGCAGTCCCCAGATATACACTGAAGCTTTCTTT.

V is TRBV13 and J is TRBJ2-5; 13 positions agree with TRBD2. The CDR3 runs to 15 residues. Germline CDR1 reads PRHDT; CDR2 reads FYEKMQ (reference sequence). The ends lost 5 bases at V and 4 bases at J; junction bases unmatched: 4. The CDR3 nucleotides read TGTGCCAGCAGCAGACTAGCGGGAGGTGTAGAGACCCAGTACTTC. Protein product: CASSRLAGGVETQYF.

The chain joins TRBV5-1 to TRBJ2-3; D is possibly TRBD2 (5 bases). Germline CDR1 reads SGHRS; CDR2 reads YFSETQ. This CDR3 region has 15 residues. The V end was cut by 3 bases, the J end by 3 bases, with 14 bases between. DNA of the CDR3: TGCGCCAGCAGCTCTATTGGGAGAGGGACAGATACGCAGTATTTT. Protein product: CASSSIGRGTDTQYF.